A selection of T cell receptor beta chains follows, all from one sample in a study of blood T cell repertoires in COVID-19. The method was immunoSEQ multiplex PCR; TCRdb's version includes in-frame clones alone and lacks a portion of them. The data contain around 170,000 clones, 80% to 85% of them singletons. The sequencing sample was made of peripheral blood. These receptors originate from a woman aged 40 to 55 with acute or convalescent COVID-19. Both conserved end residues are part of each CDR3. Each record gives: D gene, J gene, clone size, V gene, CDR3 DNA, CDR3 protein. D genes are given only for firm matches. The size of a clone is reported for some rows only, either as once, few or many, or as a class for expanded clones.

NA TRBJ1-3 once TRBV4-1 TGCGCCAGCAGCCAAGCCGGGAGCTTGATAGGAAACACCATATATTTT CASSQAGSLIGNTIYF
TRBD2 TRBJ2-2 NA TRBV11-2 TGTGCCAGCAGCTTAGACCCCTGGACTAGCGGGAGATTAGTCGGGGAGCTGTTTTTT CASSLDPWTSGRLVGELFF
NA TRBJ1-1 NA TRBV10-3 TGTGCCATCAGTGAGTTAGGACAGATGAACACTGAAGCTTTCTTT CAISELGQMNTEAFF
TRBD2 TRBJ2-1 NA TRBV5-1 TGCGCCAGCAGCCTGATGACTAGCGGGGGTAATGAGCAGTTCTTC CASSLMTSGGNEQFF
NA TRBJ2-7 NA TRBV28 TGTGCCAGCAGTTTATGGGCCGCGAGGGTCCCTTACGAGCAGTACTTC CASSLWAARVPYEQYF
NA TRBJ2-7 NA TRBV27 TGTGCCAGCAGTTTTTCCTGGAGGGGCTACGAGCAGTACTTC CASSFSWRGYEQYF
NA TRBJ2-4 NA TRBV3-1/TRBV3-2 TGTGCCAGCAGCCATACTGTCGGGGGTGTGGACATTCAGTACTTC CASSHTVGGVDIQYF
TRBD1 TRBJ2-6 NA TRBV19 TGTGCCAGTAGTGCAGACAGGGTCTTTAGTTCTGGGGCCAACGTCCTGACTTTC CASSADRVFSSGANVLTF
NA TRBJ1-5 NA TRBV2 TGTGCCAGCAGTGAACGCATCAGTCGTCAGAATCAGCCCCAGCATTTT CASSERISRQNQPQHF
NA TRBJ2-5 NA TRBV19 TGTGCCAGTAGTATAGACAGCCAAGAGACCCAGTACTTC CASSIDSQETQYF
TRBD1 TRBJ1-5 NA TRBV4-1 TGCGCCAGCAGCCAAGATTGGATGACAGGGAGTTGGCCCCAGCATTTT CASSQDWMTGSWPQHF
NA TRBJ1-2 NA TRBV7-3 TGTGCCAGCAGCTTAAATGAGGGCCAGGCCCCCTATGGCTACACCTTC CASSLNEGQAPYGYTF
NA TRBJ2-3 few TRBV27 TGTGCCAGCAGACCCCTCACTGGCACAGATACGCAGTATTTT CASRPLTGTDTQYF
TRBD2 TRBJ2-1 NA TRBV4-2 TGTGCCAGCAGCCCTGGACTAGCGGATTACAATGAGCAGTTCTTC CASSPGLADYNEQFF
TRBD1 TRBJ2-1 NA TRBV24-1 TGTGCCACCCGGTCGGGACAGGCTAGCTACAATGAGCAGTTCTTC CATRSGQASYNEQFF
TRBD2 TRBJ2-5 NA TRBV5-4 TGTGCCAGCAGCTTCGGGGGTAGCGGGCGGGAGACCCAGTACTTC CASSFGGSGRETQYF
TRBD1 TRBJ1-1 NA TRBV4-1 TGCGCCAGCAGCCCGCGGACAGGGTTGCCGAACACTGAAGCTTTCTTT CASSPRTGLPNTEAFF
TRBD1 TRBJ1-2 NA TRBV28 TGTGCCAGCAGTTTGGGGACAGGCGTCAGCTACACCTTC CASSLGTGVSYTF
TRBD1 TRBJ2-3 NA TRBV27 TGTGCCAGCAGTTTATCCGGACAGGGGGCGTCCCCAAGCACAGATACGCAGTATTTT CASSLSGQGASPSTDTQYF
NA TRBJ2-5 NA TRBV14 TGTGCCAGCAGCCAAGATCCGGGTTTCTCTTCACAAGAGACCCAGTACTTC CASSQDPGFSSQETQYF
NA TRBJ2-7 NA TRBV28 TGTGCCAGCAGTTTGGTGGGCGGGGCCTACGAGCAGTACTTC CASSLVGGAYEQYF
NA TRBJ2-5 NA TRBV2 TGTGCCAGCACCAGGGTCGGTGAGACCCAGTACTTC CASTRVGETQYF
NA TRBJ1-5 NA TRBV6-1 TGTGCCAGCAGTGATGGGGGGGGGCAGCCCCAGCATTTT CASSDGGGQPQHF
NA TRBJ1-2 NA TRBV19 TGTGCCAGTAGAACGACGCCGGGACAAGTCTTAGTTTATGGCTACACCTTC CASRTTPGQVLVYGYTF
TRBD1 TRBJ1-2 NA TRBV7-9 TGTGCCAGCAGCCAGGGACAGGAGTATGGCTACACCTTC CASSQGQEYGYTF
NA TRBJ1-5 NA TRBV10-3 TGTGCCATCAGTGCGAGGGCCAATCAGCCCCAGCATTTT CAISARANQPQHF
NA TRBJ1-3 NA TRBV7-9 TGTGCCAGCCGCAACGAGAATGGAAACACCATATATTTT CASRNENGNTIYF
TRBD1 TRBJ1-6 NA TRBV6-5 TGTGCCAGTCTACCGCCGGGACAGAGGAATTCACCCCTCCACTTT CASLPPGQRNSPLHF
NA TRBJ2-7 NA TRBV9 TGTGCCAGCAGCGTAGCGCGGGGCGAGCAGTATTTC CASSVARGEQYF
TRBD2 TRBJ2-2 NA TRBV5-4 TGTGCCAGCAGCCGGGCCGGGACTACCACCGGGGAGCTGTTTTTT CASSRAGTTTGELFF
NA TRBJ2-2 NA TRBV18 TGTGCCAGCTCACCACCGGCAACCACCGGGGAGCTGTTTTTT CASSPPATTGELFF
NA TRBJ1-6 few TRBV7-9 TGTGCCAGCACCCAAGGCAGCAGGTATAATTCACCCCTCCACTTT CASTQGSRYNSPLHF
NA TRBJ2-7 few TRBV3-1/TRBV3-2 TGTGCCAGCAGCCATTCAGTTGGCGGCGAGCAGTACTTC CASSHSVGGEQYF
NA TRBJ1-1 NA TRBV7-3 TGTGCCAGCAGCTCCCGTGCGGGGGCCATGCGAGAAGCTTTCTTT CASSSRAGAMREAFF
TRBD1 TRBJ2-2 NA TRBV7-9 TGTGCCAGCAGCTTAGGCGGGACAGGGGGATATCCCGGGGAGCTGTTTTTT CASSLGGTGGYPGELFF
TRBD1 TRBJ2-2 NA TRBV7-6 TGTGCCAGCAGCTTGCTACAGGGGGCTAGGAACACCGGGGAGCTGTTTTTT CASSLLQGARNTGELFF
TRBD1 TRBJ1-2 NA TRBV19 TGTGCCAGTTCCCGACAGGGCTACTATGGCTACACCTTC CASSRQGYYGYTF
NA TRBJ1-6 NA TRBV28 TGTGCCAGCAGTTTATCCCTCTCCTATAATTCACCCCTCCACTTT CASSLSLSYNSPLHF
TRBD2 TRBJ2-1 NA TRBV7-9 TGTGCCAGCAGCTTACTGGGGACTAGCGGGGGGGATGAGCAGTTCTTC CASSLLGTSGGDEQFF
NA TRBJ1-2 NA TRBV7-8 TGTGCCAGCAGCTTATACGGGAGAGGCTACACCTTC CASSLYGRGYTF